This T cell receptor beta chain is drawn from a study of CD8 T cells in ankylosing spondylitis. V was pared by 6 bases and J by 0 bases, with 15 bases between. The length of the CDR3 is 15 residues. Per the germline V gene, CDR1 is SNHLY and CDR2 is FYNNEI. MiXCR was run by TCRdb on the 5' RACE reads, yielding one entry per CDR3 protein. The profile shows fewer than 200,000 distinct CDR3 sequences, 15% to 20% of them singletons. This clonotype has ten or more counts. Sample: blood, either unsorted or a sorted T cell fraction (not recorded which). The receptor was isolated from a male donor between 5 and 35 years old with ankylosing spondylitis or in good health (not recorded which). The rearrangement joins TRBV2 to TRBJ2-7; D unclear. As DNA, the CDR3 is TGTGCCAGCAGGGAAACACAGATTATCTCCTACGAGCAGTACTTC. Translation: CASRETQIISYEQYF.